This T cell receptor beta chain was recorded in a study of T-cell reconstitution after alpha-beta-depleted transplantation in children. Whole-study results and caveats: Where alpha-beta T cells came from about two months after transplant was reportedly several hundred expanded graft clones.

Unique molecular identifiers tagged the TCRbeta library. TCRdb redid the calling of the PCR reads with MiXCR, one entry per CDR3 protein. The sample lists almost 250,000 distinct CDR3 sequences; about 25% were seen once. This clonotype has just a few counts. What it binds is not known. Germline CDR1 and CDR2: DFQATT and SNEGSKA (reference sequence). V was cut by 6 bases and J by 11 bases, with 17 bases left in between. This CDR3 has 12 residues. The clonotype originates from a girl aged 2 to 9 with Fanconi anemia, due to receive a stem cell transplant. Source: PBMCs, taken before TCRalphabeta/CD19-depleted stem cell transplant. The V gene is TRBV20-1, the J gene TRBJ2-4; perhaps D is TRBD1 or TRBD2 (5 bases each). The CDR3 spells CSAEGSGFVQYF. Here the CDR3 DNA reads TGCAGTGCCGAGGGGAGTGGTTTCGTTCAGTACTTC.